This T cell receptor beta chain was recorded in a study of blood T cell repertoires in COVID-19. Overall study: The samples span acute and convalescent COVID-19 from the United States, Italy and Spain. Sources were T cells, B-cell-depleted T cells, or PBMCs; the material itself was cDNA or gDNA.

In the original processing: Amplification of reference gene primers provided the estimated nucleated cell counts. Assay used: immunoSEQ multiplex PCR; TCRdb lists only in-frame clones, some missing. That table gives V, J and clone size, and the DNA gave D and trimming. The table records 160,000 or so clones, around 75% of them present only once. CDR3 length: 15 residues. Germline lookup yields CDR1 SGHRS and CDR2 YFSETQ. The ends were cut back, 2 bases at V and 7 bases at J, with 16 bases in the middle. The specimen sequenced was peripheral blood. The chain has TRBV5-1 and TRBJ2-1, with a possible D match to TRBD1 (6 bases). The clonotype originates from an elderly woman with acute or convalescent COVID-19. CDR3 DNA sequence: TGCGCCAGCAGCTTCTATCGCGACAGGACAAATGAGCAGTTCTTC. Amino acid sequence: CASSFYRDRTNEQFF.